Listed here are 21 T cell receptor beta chains from one sample, sequenced in a study of blood T cell repertoires in COVID-19. Sequencing was performed with immunoSEQ multiplex PCR; in TCRdb, only in-frame clones are kept and a portion is missing. The data show roughly 160,000 clones, more than 90% seen once. The sequenced material came from peripheral blood. The receptor set was obtained from a man between 45 and 60 years old with acute or convalescent COVID-19.

V usage is TRBV10-3 and J usage is TRBJ1-1; D is perhaps TRBD1 (6 bases). This CDR3 contains 13 residues. Germline CDR1 reads ENHRY; CDR2 reads SYGVKD. V lost 6 bases and J lost 0, with 8 bases in between. The CDR3 bases are TGTGCCATCAGAAGGACAGTGAACACTGAAGCTTTCTTT. Its protein product is CAIRRTVNTEAFF.

The CDR3 loop reads CASSFGTNTYEQYF. The CDR3 DNA is TGTGCCAGCAGTTTTGGGACAAACACCTACGAGCAGTACTTC. The gene calls are TRBV27 and TRBJ2-7; D is perhaps TRBD1 (6 bases). CDR1 and CDR2 (germline): MNHEY, SMNVEV (reference sequence). V lost 3 bases to trimming and J lost 2 bases, with 11 bases between them. The CDR3 is made up of 14 amino acids.

V and J are TRBV9 and TRBJ2-5, with a weak D call TRBD1 (5 bases). CDR1 and CDR2 from the germline V gene are SGDLS and YYNGEE. The CDR3 length is 16 residues. V shed 1 base and J shed 1 base, with 14 bases lying between them. The CDR3 spells CASSVSQGFGQETQYF. The CDR3 DNA sequence: TGTGCCAGCAGCGTAAGCCAGGGTTTCGGCCAAGAGACCCAGTACTTC.

The J gene is TRBJ2-3, the V gene TRBV4-3; TRBD1 might be the D (6 bases). Trimming left V 0 bases short and J 4 bases short, with 17 bases between. The CDR3 is 17 amino acids. CDR1 is LGHNA, CDR2 YSLEER, per germline. CDR3 nucleotide sequence: TGCGCCAGCAGCCAAGATTACAGGGCAGGGGTCGCAGATACGCAGTATTTT. This translates into CASSQDYRAGVADTQYF.

This chain joins TRBV9 and TRBJ2-1; the D is unclear. Trimming shortened V by 0 bases and J by 3 bases, and 16 bases separated the two germline ends. From germline, CDR1 is SGDLS and CDR2 YYNGEE. This CDR3 spans 17 amino acids. The CDR3 DNA follows: TGTGCCAGCAGCGTAGAGTTGGCCAGTAGCCGCTACAATGAGCAGTTCTTC. It is translated as CASSVELASSRYNEQFF.

V usage is TRBV7-2 and J usage is TRBJ2-3, with 9 bases fitting TRBD2. V shed 5 bases, J shed 6 bases, and the junction held 21 bases outside the gene matches. The germline V gene has CDR1 SGHTA and CDR2 FQGNSA. This CDR3 has 19 amino acids. CDR3 protein: CASSRTGTSRGGDGDTQYF. CDR3 nucleotide sequence: TGTGCCAGCAGCCGCACCGGGACTAGCAGGGGGGGGGATGGGGATACGCAGTATTTT.

This CDR3 is CASRANQGGGARGAAFF. The DNA for the CDR3 is TGTGCCAGCCGGGCCAATCAGGGGGGCGGGGCTAGGGGTGCAGCTTTCTTT. V and J are TRBV28 and TRBJ1-1; 7 nucleotides line up with TRBD1. Germline CDR1 MDHEN, CDR2 SYDVKM. The CDR3 has 17 residues. J lost 10 bases, V lost 8 bases, and 25 bases had no gene match.

The chain recombines TRBV27 with TRBJ1-5; perhaps TRBD1 as D (6 bases). V was clipped by 2 bases and J by 7 bases, with 9 bases between them. This CDR3 comprises 13 residues. The germline V gene has CDR1 MNHEY and CDR2 SMNVEV (reference sequence). CDR3: CASSLGGWQPQHF. Here the CDR3 DNA reads TGTGCCAGCAGTTTAGGGGGCTGGCAGCCCCAGCATTTT.

This chain uses TRBV3-1 (or the pseudogene TRBV3-2) with TRBJ1-1; no clear D gene. Trimming stripped 0 bases from V and 6 bases from J, with 11 bases between. The CDR3 is 14 amino acids. Germline lookup yields CDR1 LGHDT and CDR2 YNNKEL (reference sequence). The CDR3 DNA reads TGTGCCAGCAGCCAAGAGGGTGGAGGTGCTGAAGCTTTCTTT. Translated: CASSQEGGGAEAFF.

As for this clone: One junction end does not reproduce the germline sequence, and a read error may be involved. This chain links TRBV18 with TRBJ1-1; D gene ambiguous. CDR1 is KGHSH, CDR2 LQKENI, per germline. CDR3 length equals 15 residues. CDR3 sequence: CASSLYSGLNPEAFF. The CDR3 bases are TGTGCCAGCTCACTCTATTCGGGGTTGAACCCTGAAGCTTTCTTT.

The rearrangement links TRBV6-2 or TRBV6-3 to TRBJ2-2, with 8 bases that match TRBD1. Germline V gene lookup returns CDR1 MNHEY and CDR2 SVGEGT. The length of the CDR3 is 18 residues. The V gene end was trimmed by 0 bases and the J gene end by 7 bases; junction bases not matched to a gene: 13. The CDR3 is CASSYSRRGQATFGELFF. The CDR3 DNA sequence: TGTGCCAGCAGTTACTCGAGGAGGGGACAGGCCACCTTCGGGGAGCTGTTTTTT.

The rearrangement links TRBV18 to TRBJ1-1; TRBD1 agrees at 9 bases. The germline V gene encodes CDR1 KGHSH and CDR2 LQKENI. The CDR3 is 14 residues long. After removal of 2 bases from V and 5 bases from J, the junction contained 3 bases not matched to a gene. CDR3 amino acids: CASSPTGGRTEAFF. The CDR3 nucleotides read TGTGCCAGCTCACCAACAGGGGGCCGGACTGAAGCTTTCTTT. The variable domain in full, completed from reference TRBV18 and TRBJ1-1, reads NAGVMQNPRHLVRRRGQEARLRCSPMKGHSHVYWYRQLPEEGLKFMVYLQKENIIDESGMPKERFSAEFPKEGPSILRIQQVVRGDSAAYFCASSPTGGRTEAFFGQGTRLTVV.

This chain connects TRBV7-3 to TRBJ1-1; no clear D. Between the trimmed V and J ends, which lost 1 base and 1 base, there was a span of 7 bases. This CDR3 has 14 amino acids. Germline V gives CDR1 SGHTA, CDR2 FQGTGA. Here the CDR3 reads CASSLNPGNTEAFF. DNA of the CDR3: TGTGCCAGCAGCTTAAATCCGGGGAACACTGAAGCTTTCTTT. Variable domain in full (rest from reference TRBV7-3 and TRBJ1-1): GAGVSQTPSNKVTEKGKYVELRCDPISGHTALYWYRQSLGQGPEFLIYFQGTGAADDSGLPNDRFFAVRPEGSVSTLKIQRTERGDSAVYLCASSLNPGNTEAFFGQGTRLTVV.

This sequence joins TRBV4-1 and TRBJ2-5; 13 nucleotides match TRBD2. The trim removed 1 base at V and 11 bases at J, leaving 4 bases unmatched. The CDR3 totals 14 residues. CDR1 and CDR2 (germline): MGHRA, YSYEKL. This chain's CDR3 is CASSQGLAGGPQYF. CDR3 bases: TGCGCCAGCAGCCAAGGACTAGCGGGGGGCCCACAGTACTTC.

V and J are TRBV11-2 and TRBJ2-3; 7 bases fit TRBD1. V trimming: 5 bases; J trimming: 4 bases; junction bases outside the gene matches: 3. Germline V gene lookup returns CDR1 SGHAT and CDR2 FQNNGV. This CDR3 has 13 amino acids. The CDR3 here is CASSETGADTQYF. The CDR3 DNA follows: TGTGCCAGCAGCGAAACAGGGGCAGATACGCAGTATTTT.

The V call is TRBV7-9, the J call TRBJ1-5, with D unresolved. The CDR3 has 14 residues. Germline loops: CDR1 SEHNR, CDR2 FQNEAQ (reference sequence). V was cut by 5 bases and J by 4 bases, with 12 bases left in between. DNA of the CDR3: TGTGCCAGCAGCGACGCAGTGACTAATCAGCCCCAGCATTTT. Translation gives CASSDAVTNQPQHF.

The J gene is TRBJ2-5, the V gene TRBV27; 7 positions match TRBD1. The CDR3 runs to 15 residues. The germline gives CDR1 MNHEY, CDR2 SMNVEV (reference sequence). After removal of 6 bases from V and 5 bases from J, the junction contained 12 bases not matched to a gene. DNA of the CDR3: TGTGCCAGCAGAGGGGCGAGGGGGCGCGGGGAGACCCAGTACTTC. Translation: CASRGARGRGETQYF.

V is TRBV28 and J is TRBJ2-7; 8 bases align to TRBD2. The CDR3 contains 13 residues. V was clipped by 4 bases and J by 4 bases; unmatched bases: 3. From germline, CDR1 is MDHEN and CDR2 SYDVKM. DNA for the CDR3: TGTGCCAGCAGTTCAGCGGGGGAATACGAGCAGTACGTC. Amino acids: CASSSAGEYEQYV.

The CDR3 spells CASSDPLGLNTEAFF. CDR3 sequence (DNA): TGCGCCAGCAGCGACCCCTTGGGGCTGAACACTGAAGCTTTCTTT. The chain employs TRBV5-1 and TRBJ1-1; weak D call: TRBD1 (5 bases). Germline CDR1 is SGHRS and CDR2 is YFSETQ. The CDR3 length is 15 residues. The V end lost 4 bases, the J end lost 0 bases, and 13 bases lay between the germline ends.

V gene TRBV28 combines with J gene TRBJ2-1, with 9 bases lining up with TRBD1. The V segment lost 8 bases and the J segment 5 bases; nucleotides outside the gene matches: 7. CDR1 and CDR2 (germline): MDHEN, SYDVKM. The CDR3 runs to 14 residues. The CDR3 DNA reads TGTGCCAGCGGCCGGGGACAGGGTCACAATGAGCAGTTCTTC. Amino acid sequence: CASGRGQGHNEQFF.

The chain links TRBV11-2 to TRBJ2-2; 10 positions match TRBD1. V lost 1 base, J lost 7 bases, and 15 bases stayed unmatched. This CDR3 is built from 19 residues. Germline values: CDR1 SGHAT, CDR2 FQNNGV. CDR3 sequence (DNA): TGTGCCAGCAGCTTAGGACAGGGGGCGGGGTATTCGGACAGCGGGGAGCTGTTTTTT. Protein: CASSLGQGAGYSDSGELFF.